The present T cell receptor beta chain was sequenced within a study of blood T cell repertoires in COVID-19. Study-level information: PBMCs, B-cell-depleted T cells, or T cells provided the cDNA or gDNA that made up the material.

There are 14 residues in the CDR3. V was pared by 6 bases and J by 1 base, with 4 bases of the junction left unmatched. Germline CDR1 and CDR2: MNHEY and SVGAGI. Generated by immunoSEQ multiplex PCR, the TCRdb table keeps only in-frame clones and is missing some. The sample consists of tens of thousands of clones, approximately 84% of them appearing once. The chain joins TRBV6-5 to TRBJ1-1, with TRBD1 identical over 8 bases. The clonotype was recovered from a human donor in a cohort sampled during active COVID-19. The sequencing input was peripheral blood. The CDR3 region is CASRTGAPNTEAFF. In DNA form, the CDR3 reads TGTGCCAGCAGGACAGGGGCGCCGAACACTGAAGCTTTCTTT.